Described below is a single TCR beta chain sequence and its context. TCRdb passed the RACE reads through MiXCR, listing each CDR3 protein once. The sample carries 250,000 or so distinct CDR3 sequences, just under 8% recorded once. These data originate in a study of human T cells and chemical hapten exposure. From germline, CDR1 is SGHAT and CDR2 FQNNGV. V lost 4 bases to trimming and J lost 4 bases; unmatched junction nucleotides: 10. The CDR3 is made up of 18 amino acids. Time point given: pre-sensitization, week 0. Described treatment: therapeutic diphenylcyclopropenone sensitization with weekly scalp DPC.

The receptor's source is a man aged 18 to 29 with alopecia areata. Some clones in this sample may be carry-over from other donors' samples. The sequenced sample was whole blood, obtained in connection with sensitization to the hapten diphenylcyclopropenone (DPC). The rearrangement uses TRBV11-2 and TRBJ2-2; the match to TRBD1 covers 12 bases. This CDR3 is CASSSSRDRGHSTGELFF. The CDR3 bases are TGTGCCAGCAGCTCCTCCCGGGACAGGGGGCACAGCACCGGGGAGCTGTTTTTT.